The T cell receptor beta chain under discussion was sequenced for a study of shared clonotypes between healthy human individuals (dated by TCRdb to about 2020). For context, the study as a whole: Two women and a few men aged 18 to 49 years were included in the cohort. To increase sequencing depth and limit assay-specific biases, TCR repertoire library preparation and sequencing were carried out by different laboratories using diverse techniques. For each donor, three plates each were used for CD4 naive and CD4 memory, two plates were used for CD8 naive, and one plate was used for CD8 memory. Blood TCR repertoires of five healthy adults were deeply sequenced to estimate repertoire size and the extent of clonotype sharing between individuals. Per donor, leukapheresis produced somewhere between about 0.8 and 9.5 billion PBMCs. General study outcomes and caveats: Rarefaction of sorted-subset datasets indicated incomplete sequencing despite the large sequencing depth. Sharing across four donors was observed for about 4.8% of naive CD4, over 3% of naive CD8, 2% to 2.5% of memory CD4, and 0.4% of memory CD8 clonotypes. Pairwise subsampling indicated that sequencing depth was expected to affect the degree of clonotype sharing among donors. Sampling was limited to blood, and TCR repertoires in tissue likely differ from TCR repertoires in blood. Larger estimated clonotype richness was generally found for naive subsets than for memory subsets. Compared with non-shared clonotypes, clonotypes shared by all four sorted-subset donors had higher generation probabilities. Because the study included a small number of donors, the genetic and exposure-history diversity represented was limited.

To note about this clone: Its cognate antigen has yet to be identified. There are no base qualities to consult, and no much larger clone falls within one base.

The donors were healthy, HIV-negative adults who had no recently reported acute infections or vaccinations. All donors were Caucasian adults living in Nashville, Tennessee, USA. Magnetic negative selection was used to enrich CD4+ T cells, after which naive cells were positively selected on CD45RA and the negative fraction became the memory subset. Blood was obtained by leukapheresis, after which PBMCs were separated by Ficoll-Histopaque density gradient centrifugation and cryopreserved in liquid nitrogen vapor phase. Analytical flow cytometry was used to check the purity and quantity of every magnetically sorted T cell population. Genomic DNA was isolated from each sorted fraction and quantified by UV absorbance on a Nanodrop 2000c. TCR CDR3 regions were amplified from genomic DNA by multiplex PCR using the deep immunoSEQ assay. Extracted genomic DNA from each cell subset was distributed evenly across all wells of several immunoSEQ 96-well plates, and each plate was treated as a replicate. For sorted subsets, each replicate PCR was loaded with about 200 ng genomic DNA, equivalent to about 30,000 T cell genomes. The purified libraries were quantified using a Qubit 3.0 fluorometer, sized with a Bioanalyzer 2100, and then quantified again using the KAPA Library Quantification kit. Each immunoSEQ 96-well plate was sequenced on its own single-read 150-cycle Illumina NextSeq 550 flow cell. The authors processed their data as follows. Because the immunoSEQ output included only junctional sequences and no quality scores, the filtering could not be the same as the filtering used for full-length reads. Sequences were annotated with PyIR, a Python wrapper for IgBLAST v1.9, and V/J genes and CDR3 were assigned using IMGT germline references. Reads with weak V/J assignments (E-value above 1e-6), missing CDR3, stop codons, out-of-frame junctions, or ambiguous translated residues were removed. V3J clonotypes were defined by identical inferred V gene, J gene, and CDR3 amino acid sequence. Percentage overlap between repertoires was calculated by dividing the number of shared unique clonotypes by the size of the smaller repertoire. Richness of each repertoire was evaluated using RTK rarefaction, the Chao1 estimator, and Recon v2.1 estimates of unobserved clonotypes. OLGA was used to compute generation probabilities for all TCRbeta clonotypes that the gDNA method yielded from a handful of donors. The table comes from immuneACCESS by way of TCRdb, which keeps in-frame sequences with V and J called. Part of the clones is missing from these tables; in studies checked, under half for an unresolved V gene and the rest for unknown reasons. V, J and clone size derive from that table, while D and trimming were established from the DNA sequence. The sample table shows almost 750,000 clones, and 72% are seen once. Of the sample, around 1.7% falls within the top ten clones.

The TCR sequence derives from a woman aged 25 to 39 in good health. Material: memory CD4+ T cells sorted from blood. Interpreted using the paper, the cell subset or site label stands for: CD45RA-negative fraction.

The CDR3 here reads CASGGYGGELFF. The DNA is TGTGCCAGCGGAGGCTACGGCGGGGAGCTGTTTTTT. The chain was built from TRBV27 and TRBJ2-2; D gene: possibly TRBD2, on 5 matching bases. CDR1 and CDR2 are read off the germline V gene (reference sequence) as MNHEY and SMNVEV. Taken from cysteine to phenylalanine, the CDR3 has 12 residues. Here the CDR3 DNA is all that survives: 36 bases in frame from base 1. The V end loses 8 bases and the J end loses 7 bases, and a stretch of 11 bases separates them.